The 14 T cell receptor beta chains presented below share a single source sample, sequenced in a study of cytomegalovirus exposure and HLA in healthy donors (dated by TCRdb to about 2017). The library was obtained by the immunoSEQ multiplex PCR assay. A mixture of 60 forward primers for TCR Vbeta segments and 13 reverse primers for TCR Jbeta segments was used in the multiplex PCR. Sourced from immuneACCESS, this table was stored by TCRdb with only in-frame sequences that have V and J called. A share of the clones is absent; for the studies checked, an unresolved V gene accounts for under half, and the remainder has no known explanation. The sample table shows 150,000 to 200,000 clones, and 70% to 90% are seen once. About 2% of the sample rests with the top ten. The sample taken for sequencing was PBMCs. The receptors here all came from a woman in her 50s in good health and CMV-seronegative.

The V gene is TRBV5-6, the J gene TRBJ2-2, with D uncertain. CDR3 length: 14 residues. V lost 1 base and J 3 bases, leaving 7 bases between the germline ends. Germline CDR1 SGHDT, CDR2 YYEEEE. In DNA form, the CDR3 reads TGTGCCAGCAGCTTGATCCGGTACACCGGGGAGCTGTTTTTT. As protein: CASSLIRYTGELFF.

The rearrangement uses TRBV6-6 and TRBJ2-7; no definite D call. Germline lookup yields CDR1 MNHNY and CDR2 SVGAGI (reference sequence). This CDR3 contains 12 residues. The germline V and J ends were trimmed by 6 bases and 0 bases, with 6 bases remaining between them. The CDR3 loop is CASSGFSYEQYF. In nucleotides, the CDR3 is TGTGCCAGCAGCGGTTTCTCCTACGAGCAGTACTTC.

The CDR3 coding sequence is TGTGCCAGCAGTGTGACGGGGGACCACTATGGCTACACCTTC. As protein: CASSVTGDHYGYTF. The V gene is TRBV6-4, the J gene TRBJ1-2; TRBD1 might be the D (5 bases). The CDR3 length is 14 residues. CDR1 is MRHNA and CDR2 is SNTAGT in the germline V gene. With 4 bases removed from V and 3 bases from J, the gap between germline ends came to 12 bases.

This chain connects TRBV14 to TRBJ1-2; D ambiguous. Deletions cut 1 base from V and 7 bases from J, with 13 bases between. Germline CDR1 and CDR2: SGHDN and FVKESK. The CDR3 loop spans 14 amino acids. The CDR3 protein is CASSQVRSEVGYTF. CDR3 DNA sequence: TGTGCCAGCAGCCAAGTTCGAAGTGAGGTTGGCTACACCTTC. Variable domain in full (rest from reference TRBV14 and TRBJ1-2): EAGVTQFPSHSVIEKGQTVTLRCDPISGHDNLYWYRRVMGKEIKFLLHFVKESKQDESGMPNNRFLAERTGGTYSTLKVQPAELEDSGVYFCASSQVRSEVGYTFGSGTRLTVV.

The CDR3 reads CASSLVSSYEQYF. DNA of the CDR3: TGTGCCAGCAGCTTGGTGAGCTCCTACGAGCAGTACTTC. The rearrangement links TRBV5-4 to TRBJ2-7; D gene ambiguous. This CDR3 has 13 amino acids. Germline V lookup: CDR1 SGHNT, CDR2 YYREEE (reference sequence). The V and J ends lost 0 bases and 0 bases respectively, with 4 bases between them.

The chain carries TRBV5-1 and TRBJ1-2; D gene ambiguous. The ends were cut back, 0 bases at V and 6 bases at J, with 9 bases in the middle. The CDR3 is 13 residues long. The germline V gene encodes CDR1 SGHRS and CDR2 YFSETQ. Here the CDR3 reads CASSLAREDGYTF. The CDR3 DNA reads TGCGCCAGCAGCTTGGCAAGGGAGGATGGCTACACCTTC. Drawing the rest from reference TRBV5-1 and TRBJ1-2, the complete variable domain is KAGVTQTPRYLIKTRGQQVTLSCSPISGHRSVSWYQQTPGQGLQFLFEYFSETQRNKGNFPGRFSGRQFSNSRSEMNVSTLELGDSALYLCASSLAREDGYTFGSGTRLTVV.

This chain connects TRBV28 to TRBJ2-2, with D tentatively TRBD2 (6 bases). CDR3 length equals 15 residues. V was cut by 2 bases and J by 3 bases, with 10 bases left in between. Germline V gives CDR1 MDHEN, CDR2 SYDVKM. The CDR3, as DNA: TGTGCCAGCAGTTTAGGAGGGTTGTACACCGGGGAGCTGTTTTTT. As protein: CASSLGGLYTGELFF. The complete variable domain, with remaining parts taken from reference TRBV28 and TRBJ2-2, reads DVKVTQSSRYLVKRTGEKVFLECVQDMDHENMFWYRQDPGLGLRLIYFSYDVKMKEKGDIPEGYSVSREKKERFSLILESASTNQTSMYLCASSLGGLYTGELFFGEGSRLTVL.

CDR3 coding DNA: TGTGCCAGCTCACCTCCGGGACTAGCGGGGAGCTCCTACAATGAGCAGTTCTTC. Its translation is CASSPPGLAGSSYNEQFF. The rearrangement joins TRBV18 to TRBJ2-1, with TRBD2 matching over 13 bases. CDR1 is KGHSH, CDR2 LQKENI, per germline. This CDR3 has 18 amino acids. V lost 3 bases and J lost 0; bases outside the gene matches: 5.

The chain is built from TRBV7-9 and TRBJ2-5; D is uncertain. V was trimmed by 5 bases and J by 1 base, leaving 5 bases between them. This CDR3 has 12 residues. Germline-derived CDR1 and CDR2 are SEHNR and FQNEAQ (reference sequence). The CDR3, as DNA: TGTGCCAGCAGCCTCCTCCAAGAGACCCAGTACTTC. Translated: CASSLLQETQYF.

This chain uses TRBV7-6 with TRBJ2-7; 7 bases match TRBD1. In germline, CDR1 is SGHVS, CDR2 FNYEAQ. The V gene end was trimmed by 5 bases and the J gene end by 4 bases; junction bases not matched to a gene: 2. This CDR3 contains 12 residues. The CDR3 bases are TGTGCCAGCAGCCGACAGGGTTACGAGCAGTACTTC. Protein sequence: CASSRQGYEQYF.

About this clone itself: The junction departs from the called germline gene at one end, perhaps through a read error. The CDR3 sequence: CANSQALGLPYRDTQYF. CDR3 nucleotide sequence: TGCGCCAACAGCCAAGCCCTGGGACTCCCTTATAGAGATACGCAGTATTTT. The genes are TRBV4-3 and TRBJ2-3; D might be TRBD2 (6 bases). Germline values: CDR1 LGHNA, CDR2 YSLEER. The CDR3 spans 17 residues.

The V call is TRBV7-2, the J call TRBJ2-5; 11 nucleotides align to TRBD2. This CDR3 has 17 residues. The V and J ends lost 5 bases and 2 bases, in that order; junction bases with no gene match: 10. Germline V gene data show CDR1 as SGHTA and CDR2 as FQGNSA. The DNA of the CDR3 is TGTGCCAGCAGCCCGCCAGGGGGACTAGCGGCTCAAGAGACCCAGTACTTC. Its protein is CASSPPGGLAAQETQYF.

This clone was counted a few times. This sequence joins TRBV30 and TRBJ2-1; maybe TRBD2 (6 bases). The V end lost 3 bases, the J end lost 3 bases, and 15 bases lay between the germline ends. Germline V gene lookup returns CDR1 GTSNPN and CDR2 SVGIG (reference sequence). The CDR3 is 15 amino acids. In nucleotides, the CDR3 is TGTGCCTGGAGGCCCCGTGGAGGGGTCTACAATGAGCAGTTCTTC. It codes for CAWRPRGGVYNEQFF.

V gene TRBV19 combines with J gene TRBJ2-7; TRBD2 aligns across 9 bases. The CDR3 contains 14 residues. The V gene's germline CDR1 is LNHDA and CDR2 SQIVND (reference sequence). The V gene end was trimmed by 5 bases and the J gene end by 3 bases; junction bases not matched to a gene: 5. In DNA, the CDR3 is TGTGCCAGTAGTCCTAGCGGGACGAGCTACGAGCAGTACTTC. Protein product: CASSPSGTSYEQYF.